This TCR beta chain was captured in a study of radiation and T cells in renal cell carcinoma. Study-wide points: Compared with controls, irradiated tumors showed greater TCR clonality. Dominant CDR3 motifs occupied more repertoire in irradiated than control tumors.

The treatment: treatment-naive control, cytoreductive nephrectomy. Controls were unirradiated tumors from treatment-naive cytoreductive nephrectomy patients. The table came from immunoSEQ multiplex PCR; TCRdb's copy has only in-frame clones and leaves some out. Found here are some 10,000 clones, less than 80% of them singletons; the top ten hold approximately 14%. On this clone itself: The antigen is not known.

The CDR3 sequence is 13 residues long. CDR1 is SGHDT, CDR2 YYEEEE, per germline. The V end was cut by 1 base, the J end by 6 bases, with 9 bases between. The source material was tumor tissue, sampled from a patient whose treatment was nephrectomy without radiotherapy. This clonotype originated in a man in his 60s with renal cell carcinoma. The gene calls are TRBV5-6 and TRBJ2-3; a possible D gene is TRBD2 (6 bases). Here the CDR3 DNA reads TGTGCCAGCAGCTTGCGAGGAGGGGATACGCAGTATTTT. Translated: CASSLRGGDTQYF. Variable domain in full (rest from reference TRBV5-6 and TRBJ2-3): DAGVTQSPTHLIKTRGQQVTLRCSPKSGHDTVSWYQQALGQGPQFIFQYYEEEERQRGNFPDRFSGHQFPNYSSELNVNALLLGDSALYLCASSLRGGDTQYFGPGTRLTVL.